What follows describes a single T cell receptor (beta chain). Its antigen is still unknown. TCRdb itself ran the multiplex PCR reads through MiXCR, one entry per CDR3 protein. The sample comprises 25,000 to 40,000 distinct CDR3 sequences, 63% of which are singletons, and over 15% rests with the top ten. This specimen belongs to a study of breast tumors, draining lymph nodes, adjacent tissues. Study observations and caveats: Findings are consistent with lymph node origin and intratumoral expansion of most tumor T cells. Tumor repertoires ranked between lymph nodes and nontumor tissue in diversity, with V and J gene preferences.

The V gene's germline CDR1 is KGHDR and CDR2 SFDVKD. With 2 bases removed from V and 3 bases from J, the gap between germline ends came to 3 bases. This CDR3 comprises 13 residues. The material sequenced was breast tumor tissue. This chain joins TRBV24-1 and TRBJ2-2, with D unresolved. The receptor's source is a female donor with breast cancer. Some clones in this sample may be carry-over from other donors' samples. The CDR3, as DNA: TGTGCCACCAGTGATTCTTACACCGGGGAGCTGTTTTTT. It encodes CATSDSYTGELFF.